A selection of T cell receptor beta chains follows, all from one sample in a study of OX40 agonist ivuxolimab in advanced cancers. The assay was immunoSEQ multiplex PCR, and TCRdb's table has in-frame clones only and misses some. The sample records 67,000 or so clones, around 90% being singletons. This material consisted of CD4+ or CD8+ T cells sorted from blood, taken in a trial of the OX40 agonist ivuxolimab. These receptors were taken from an adult with an advanced solid tumor such as melanoma, head and neck, liver or kidney cancer. CDR3s include the opening cysteine and the closing phenylalanine or tryptophan. A D gene is named only where the DNA matches it firmly. Clone size is shown for a subset of rows, as once, few, many or a class of expanded clone.

j_gene | d_gene | abundance | v_gene | len | CDR3nt | CDR3aa
TRBJ1-3 | - | - | TRBV7-2 | 14 | TGTGCCAGCAGCTTAGGGGGCAGTGGAAACACCATATATTTT | CASSLGGSGNTIYF
TRBJ2-7 | TRBD2 | - | TRBV6-5 | 15 | TGTGCCAGCAGTTACTTTACTAGCGGGCCCTACGAGCAGTACTTC | CASSYFTSGPYEQYF
TRBJ2-7 | - | - | TRBV7-2 | 13 | TGTGCCAGCAGCCGAACCGCAGATTACGAGCAGTACTTC | CASSRTADYEQYF
TRBJ2-7 | - | - | TRBV7-2 | 14 | TGTGCCAGCAGCTCCAAACCTGGACTGTACGAGCAGTACTTC | CASSSKPGLYEQYF
TRBJ2-7 | - | once | TRBV29-1 | 15 | TGCAGCGTGGACTCAGGAAGGGGCCAAAGCTACGAGCAGTACTTC | CSVDSGRGQSYEQYF
TRBJ1-2 | - | - | TRBV10-3 | 14 | TGTGCCATCAGTGAGTCGGCAGCGGGAGGTGGCTACACCTTC | CAISESAAGGGYTF
TRBJ2-7 | TRBD1 | - | TRBV5-6 | 14 | TGTGCCAGCAGCCCGGGGACAGTTTCCTACGAGCAGTACTTC | CASSPGTVSYEQYF
TRBJ1-2 | - | - | TRBV28 | 13 | TGTGCCAGCAGTTTTTTTGGAGGTTATGGCTACACCTTC | CASSFFGGYGYTF
TRBJ2-7 | - | - | TRBV7-2 | 14 | TGTGCCAGCAGCTTAGTTCTACCTACGGGGGAGCAGTACTTC | CASSLVLPTGEQYF
TRBJ2-3 | - | - | TRBV28 | 15 | TGTGCCAGCAGTCTACCGGACCGACGCACAGATACGCAGTATTTT | CASSLPDRRTDTQYF
TRBJ1-2 | - | - | TRBV7-9 | 13 | TGTGCCAGCAGCTTAGATGCGTTGACGAGCTACACCTTC | CASSLDALTSYTF
TRBJ2-1 | TRBD2 | - | TRBV5-5 | 13 | TGTGCCAGCAGCTTACTTCCTACTAGCGGGGAGTTCTTC | CASSLLPTSGEFF
TRBJ1-3 | TRBD1 | - | TRBV28 | 16 | TGTGCCAGCAGCTTAGACAGGGGTGAGACTGGAAACACCATATATTTT | CASSLDRGETGNTIYF
TRBJ1-2 | - | - | TRBV6-1 | 14 | TGTGCCAGCAGTGAAGCGACCACCTGGTCTGGCTACACCTTC | CASSEATTWSGYTF
TRBJ2-2 | - | - | TRBV14 | 15 | TGTGCCAGCAGCCAAGCTAGGCATGGCTCCGGGGAGCTGTTTTTT | CASSQARHGSGELFF
TRBJ1-5 | - | - | TRBV10-1 | 13 | TGCGCCAGCAGTGAGTACGGATATCAGCCCCAGCATTTT | CASSEYGYQPQHF
TRBJ2-1 | - | - | TRBV11-2 | 15 | TGTGCCAGCACCTCCGGCGGGATGAGGGCCGATGAGCAGTTCTTC | CASTSGGMRADEQFF
TRBJ1-2 | - | - | TRBV21-1 | 14 | TGTGCCAGCAGCCTGGCTGGACAGGACTATGGCTACACCTTC | CASSLAGQDYGYTF
TRBJ2-1 | - | - | TRBV2 | 14 | TGTGCCAGCAGCGGGACTGCCATCTACAATGAGCAGTTCTTC | CASSGTAIYNEQFF
TRBJ2-7 | TRBD2 | - | TRBV5-4 | 15 | TGTGCCAGCAGCCAAACGGGGGGACGACCGTACGAGCAGTACTTC | CASSQTGGRPYEQYF
TRBJ1-1 | - | - | TRBV5-1 | 14 | TGCGCCAGCAGCTTTTCTCGACAGAACACTGAAGCTTTCTTT | CASSFSRQNTEAFF
TRBJ2-1 | - | - | TRBV15 | 16 | TGTGCCACCAGCAGACCCCAGGGGAGCTCCTACAATGAGCAGTTCTTC | CATSRPQGSSYNEQFF
TRBJ2-1 | TRBD2 | - | TRBV18 | 16 | TGTGCCAGCTCACCGCCGGGGCTAGCGGGTAACAATGAGCAGTTCTTC | CASSPPGLAGNNEQFF
TRBJ1-1 | - | - | TRBV28 | 14 | TGTGCCAGCAGTTTACCTCTCCAGGGGACTGAAGCTTTCTTT | CASSLPLQGTEAFF
TRBJ2-5 | - | - | TRBV7-9 | 16 | TGTGCCAGCAGCTTATGGGGGGAGAGGACAAGGGAGACCCAGTACTTC | CASSLWGERTRETQYF
TRBJ1-2 | - | few | TRBV19 | 13 | TGTGCCAGTTCCGGGGGTCTGGACTATGGCTACACCTTC | CASSGGLDYGYTF
TRBJ1-2 | - | few | TRBV19 | 15 | TGTGCCAGTAGTCGAAGGCAGGGTGATTTATACGGCTACACCTTC | CASSRRQGDLYGYTF
TRBJ2-5 | - | - | TRBV11-3 | 11 | TGTGCCAGCAGCTTCCAAGAGACCCAGTACTTC | CASSFQETQYF
TRBJ1-2 | TRBD1 | - | TRBV5-1 | 18 | TGCGCCAGCAGGGAAGGGACAGCGGCCTATGAGTGGAGCTATGGCTACACCTTC | CASREGTAAYEWSYGYTF
TRBJ1-1 | - | - | TRBV7-9 | 17 | TGTGCCAGCAGCCCCCGATATATGAGGGCTGGGGACACTGAAGCTTTCTTT | CASSPRYMRAGDTEAFF
TRBJ2-5 | - | - | TRBV6-6 | 12 | TGTGCCAGCAGTACGGCCCAAGAGACCCAGTACTTC | CASSTAQETQYF
TRBJ2-7 | - | - | TRBV27 | 14 | TGTGCCAGCAGGCCCAACAGTTCTCCCTACGAGCAGTACTTC | CASRPNSSPYEQYF
TRBJ1-5 | TRBD1 | - | TRBV28 | 15 | TGTGCCAGCAGTTGGGATAACAGGGGTAATCAGCCCCAGCATTTT | CASSWDNRGNQPQHF
TRBJ1-2 | TRBD1 | - | TRBV6-6 | 15 | TGTGCCAGCAGCCCACGACAGGGGATCTACTATGGCTACACCTTC | CASSPRQGIYYGYTF
TRBJ1-5 | - | - | TRBV28 | 13 | TGTGCCAGCAGCCGGACAGTAAATCAGCCCCAGCATTTT | CASSRTVNQPQHF
TRBJ2-4 | - | - | TRBV7-2 | 15 | TGTGCCAGCAGCCTGGGTCCCGGGGATGAAAACATTCAGTACTTC | CASSLGPGDENIQYF
TRBJ2-6 | TRBD1 | - | TRBV13 | 17 | TGTGCCAGCAGCTTTCGGACAGGGGGAGCTGGGGCCAACGTCCTGACTTTC | CASSFRTGGAGANVLTF
TRBJ1-4 | - | - | TRBV6-6 | 15 | TGTGCCAGCAGTTACCGCCAGGGATTTAATGAAAAACTGTTTTTT | CASSYRQGFNEKLFF
TRBJ2-1 | - | - | TRBV11-3 | 13 | TGTGCCAGCAGCTTAGGGCCCAGCAATGAGCAGTTCTTC | CASSLGPSNEQFF
TRBJ2-7 | TRBD1 | - | TRBV5-8 | 13 | TGTGCCAGAAGGGACAGGCTCACCTACGAGCAGTACTTC | CARRDRLTYEQYF
TRBJ2-3 | - | - | TRBV6-1 | 16 | TGTGCCAGCAGTGAAAGGCGGGCCCCCGGCACAGATACGCAGTATTTT | CASSERRAPGTDTQYF
TRBJ1-1 | - | - | TRBV7-8 | 13 | TGTGCCAGCAGCAACGGGGGGCGCACTGAAGCTTTCTTT | CASSNGGRTEAFF
TRBJ2-7 | - | - | TRBV28 | 12 | TGTGCCAGCAAGATACAGGGTAGGGAGCAGTACTTC | CASKIQGREQYF
TRBJ1-2 | TRBD1 | - | TRBV6-5 | 14 | TGTGCCAGCAGCCCCTCCGGGCAGACAGGGGGCTACACCTTC | CASSPSGQTGGYTF
TRBJ1-2 | - | - | TRBV27 | 14 | TGTGCCAGCAGTTCGAACCGACAGTCATATGGCTACACCTTC | CASSSNRQSYGYTF
TRBJ2-7 | TRBD2 | - | TRBV18 | 15 | TGTGCCAGCTCACCTATGGCGGGAGAGCTCGTAGAGCAGTACTTC | CASSPMAGELVEQYF
TRBJ2-5 | - | once | TRBV5-1 | 14 | TGCGCCAGCAGCTTGATTGGGGGCCAAGAGACCCAGTACTTC | CASSLIGGQETQYF
TRBJ2-7 | TRBD2 | - | TRBV6-1 | 15 | TGTGCCAGCAGTGCCCATAGCGGGAGCTCCTACGAGCAGTACTTC | CASSAHSGSSYEQYF
TRBJ1-1 | - | - | TRBV6-5 | 13 | TGTGCCAGCAGTTACTGGGGCAACACTGAAGCTTTCTTT | CASSYWGNTEAFF
TRBJ1-5 | - | - | TRBV5-8 | 15 | TGTGCCAGCAGCTTGGGGAGGGTTGGGGATCAGCCCCAGCATTTT | CASSLGRVGDQPQHF
TRBJ2-3 | - | - | TRBV11-2 | 14 | TGTGCCAGCAGCCCGACCCGCCAAACCGATACGCAGTATTTT | CASSPTRQTDTQYF
TRBJ2-3 | - | - | TRBV29-1 | 14 | TGCAGCGTTGGAAAGGTTTCAGCCACAGATACGCAGTATTTT | CSVGKVSATDTQYF
TRBJ2-5 | - | once | TRBV15 | 13 | TGTGCCACCAGCAGAGGACGGGGAGAGACCCAGTACTTC | CATSRGRGETQYF